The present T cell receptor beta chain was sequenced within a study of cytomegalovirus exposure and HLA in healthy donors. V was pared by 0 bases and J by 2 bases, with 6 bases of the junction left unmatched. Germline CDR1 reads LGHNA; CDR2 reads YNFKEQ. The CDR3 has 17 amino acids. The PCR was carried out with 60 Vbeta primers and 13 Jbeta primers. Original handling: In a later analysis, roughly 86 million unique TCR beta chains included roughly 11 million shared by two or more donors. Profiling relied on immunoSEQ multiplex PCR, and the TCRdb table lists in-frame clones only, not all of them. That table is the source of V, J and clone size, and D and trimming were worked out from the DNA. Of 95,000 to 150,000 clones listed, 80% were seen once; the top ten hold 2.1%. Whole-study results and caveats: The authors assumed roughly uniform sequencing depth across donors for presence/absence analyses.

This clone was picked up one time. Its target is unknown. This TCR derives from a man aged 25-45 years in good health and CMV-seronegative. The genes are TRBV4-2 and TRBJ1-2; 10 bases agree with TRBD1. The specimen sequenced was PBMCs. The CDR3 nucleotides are TGTGCCAGCAGCCAAGATCGGGGGGGACAGGGGAACTATGGCTACACCTTC. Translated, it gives CASSQDRGGQGNYGYTF.